This T cell receptor (beta chain) stems from a study of shared clonotypes between healthy human individuals. In regard to this clone: Its antigen is as yet unknown. This sample also contains other DNA sequences that code for the same CDR3.

Sequenced by immunoSEQ multiplex PCR; TCRdb stores in-frame clones only, minus some. Of approximately 2.1 million clones listed, 93% are singletons. CDR1 and CDR2 (germline): MDHEN, SYDVKM. Trimming took 4 bases from V and 3 from J; bases not matched to a gene: 4. The CDR3 runs to 15 residues. Study-level points and caveats: A handful of donors held approximately 4.6% of naive CD4 clonotypes in common. Rarefaction revealed incomplete sorted-subset sequencing despite large depth.

The clonotype comes from a man between 18 and 35 years old in good health. Some clones in this sample may be carry-over from other donors' samples. V gene TRBV28 combines with J gene TRBJ1-2, with 11 bases matching TRBD1. The sample comprised naive CD4+ T cells from PBMCs. As for subset: CD45RA+ positively selected. The CDR3 sequence: CASSSPGQGDYGYTF. CDR3 DNA sequence: TGTGCCAGCAGTTCGCCGGGACAGGGGGACTATGGCTACACCTTC.